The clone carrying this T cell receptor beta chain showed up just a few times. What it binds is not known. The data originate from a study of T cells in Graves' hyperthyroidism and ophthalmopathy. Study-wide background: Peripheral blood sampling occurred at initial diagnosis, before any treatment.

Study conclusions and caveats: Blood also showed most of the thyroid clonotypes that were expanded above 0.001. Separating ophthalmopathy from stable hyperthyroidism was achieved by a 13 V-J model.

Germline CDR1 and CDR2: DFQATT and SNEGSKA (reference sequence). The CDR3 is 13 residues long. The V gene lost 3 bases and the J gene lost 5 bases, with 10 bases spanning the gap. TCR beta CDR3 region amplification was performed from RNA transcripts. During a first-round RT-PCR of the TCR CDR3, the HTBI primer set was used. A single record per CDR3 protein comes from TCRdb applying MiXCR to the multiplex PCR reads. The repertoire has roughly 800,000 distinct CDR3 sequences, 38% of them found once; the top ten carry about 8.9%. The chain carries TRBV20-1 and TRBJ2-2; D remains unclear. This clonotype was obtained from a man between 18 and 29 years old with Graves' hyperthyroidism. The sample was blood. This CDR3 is CSARRQTTGELFF. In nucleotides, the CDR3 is TGCAGTGCTAGGCGGCAGACGACCGGGGAGCTGTTTTTT.